This TCR beta chain stems from a study of T cells in Graves' hyperthyroidism and ophthalmopathy. Study results and caveats: Among thyroid clonotypes expanded above 0.001, most also appeared in blood. Before onset, ophthalmopathy was predicted by the model a median about six months earlier.

Amplification of TCR beta CDR3 regions used RNA as the template. Carried out on the TCR CDR3, a first-round RT-PCR used the HTBI primer set. TCRdb used MiXCR to reprocess the multiplex PCR reads, holding one entry per CDR3 protein. The data hold hundreds of thousands of distinct CDR3 sequences, with about 20% observed a single time. Germline V gene sequence: CDR1 PRHDT, CDR2 FYEKMQ (reference sequence). This CDR3 region has 15 residues. Ophthalmopathy in the patients scored at least 3 on Clinical Activity Score and at least 4 on NOSPECS grade, lasting under 3 months. Fresh peripheral blood, 10 ml, was the source of the PBMCs. As concerns this clonotype: Its antigen is as yet unknown. The junction departs from the called germline gene at one end, perhaps through a read error.

The receptor was isolated from a man between 40 and 49 years old with Graves' ophthalmopathy. This chain connects TRBV13 to TRBJ2-2, with 7 bases aligning to TRBD1. Sequencing input: blood. The CDR3 DNA reads as TGTACCAGCAGCTTTGAGACAGGGCAGTTTGGGGAGCTGTTTTTT. It encodes CTSSFETGQFGELFF.